This T cell receptor (beta chain) was sequenced during a study of T cell repertoires in cytomegalovirus infection. Study in general: Both CMV infection and a matching HLA type were indicated by public TCR beta signatures.

This clonotype was seen many times. The target antigen is unknown. Whole-study findings and limits: HLA-C-restricted CMV-specific TCR beta clonotypes were dominant in the ex vivo response.

MiXCR, run by TCRdb on the reads, gives a single entry per CDR3 protein. The sample shows 250,000 or so distinct CDR3 sequences, over 8% of them seen only once. The sample was PBMCs. The TCR comes from a human donor in good health (CMV status not recorded). Some clones in this sample may be carry-over from other donors' samples.

In DNA, the CDR3 is TGCAGCGACAGGATGAACACTGAAGCTTTCTTT. Its translation: CSDRMNTEAFF. The chain joins TRBV29-1 to TRBJ1-1; D is possibly TRBD1 (5 bases). The CDR3 extends over 11 amino acids. The germline V and J ends were trimmed by 7 bases and 0 bases, with 6 bases remaining between them. Germline CDR1 SQVTM, CDR2 ANQGSEA.